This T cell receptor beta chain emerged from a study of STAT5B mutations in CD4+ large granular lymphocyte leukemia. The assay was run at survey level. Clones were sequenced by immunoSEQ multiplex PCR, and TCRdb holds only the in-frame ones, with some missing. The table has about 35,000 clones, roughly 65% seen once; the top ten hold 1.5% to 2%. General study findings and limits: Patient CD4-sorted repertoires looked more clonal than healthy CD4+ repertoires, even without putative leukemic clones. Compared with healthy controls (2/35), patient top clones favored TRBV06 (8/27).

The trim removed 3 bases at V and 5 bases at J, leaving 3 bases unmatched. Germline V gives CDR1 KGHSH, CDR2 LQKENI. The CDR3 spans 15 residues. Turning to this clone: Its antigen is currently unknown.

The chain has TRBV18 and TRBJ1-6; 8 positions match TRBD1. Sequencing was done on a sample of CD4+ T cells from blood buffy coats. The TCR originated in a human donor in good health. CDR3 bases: TGTGCCAGCTCACCGACAGGGGCTAATAATTCACCCCTCCACTTT. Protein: CASSPTGANNSPLHF.